The next 6 T cell receptor beta chains were all read from a single sample in a study of identical twins. TCRdb independently ran MiXCR on the 5' RACE reads; one entry per CDR3 protein. The table records about 660,000 distinct CDR3 sequences, over 8.5% of them present only once. This sample also belongs to another study, concerning yellow fever vaccine responses in identical twins.

The sequenced sample consisted of PBMCs. All receptors come from a woman aged 18-29 years in good health.

CDR3 bases: TGTGCCAGCAGTCCTTGGGACAGGGGATACGAGCAGTACTTC. Amino acid sequence: CASSPWDRGYEQYF. The V gene is TRBV27, the J gene TRBJ2-7; TRBD1 matches at 10 bases. Germline CDR1 and CDR2: MNHEY and SMNVEV (reference sequence). Trimming cost V 5 bases and J 4 bases; bases outside gene matches: 5. This CDR3 spans 14 amino acids.

This clonotype was counted between two and nine times. J is TRBJ2-7 and V is TRBV7-9, with TRBD1 matching 10 bases. The J segment lost 5 bases and the V segment lost 3 bases, leaving 7 bases of the junction unmatched. Per germline, CDR1 SEHNR and CDR2 FQNEAQ (reference sequence). The CDR3 runs 15 residues. The CDR3 sequence: CASSFRDRGAHEQYF. The CDR3 region has the DNA TGTGCCAGCAGCTTCCGGGACAGGGGTGCCCACGAGCAGTACTTC.

This clonotype was counted between two and nine times. This chain connects TRBV2 to TRBJ2-3; 9 nucleotides align to TRBD2. The J segment lost 4 bases and the V segment lost 6 bases, leaving 5 bases of the junction unmatched. The CDR3 consists of 14 residues. Germline CDR1 reads SNHLY; CDR2 reads FYNNEI. CDR3 protein: CASRRGGGADTQYF. CDR3 in DNA: TGTGCCAGCAGGCGGGGCGGGGGGGCAGATACGCAGTATTTT.

This clonotype came up many times. The V call is TRBV3-1, the J call TRBJ2-2; no clear D. The length of the CDR3 is 15 residues. In germline, CDR1 is LGHDT, CDR2 YNNKEL (reference sequence). Trimming stripped 0 bases from V and 6 bases from J, with 11 bases between. The CDR3 DNA reads TGTGCCAGCAGCCAAGACGATGTCAGTCCCGGGGAGCTGTTTTTT. Translated: CASSQDDVSPGELFF.

This clonotype was picked up a small number of times. Here the CDR3 reads CASSYPLPLVKLDEQFF. For the CDR3, the DNA is TGTGCCAGCAGTTACCCACTACCACTAGTAAAATTGGATGAGCAGTTCTTC. The V call is TRBV6-2 or TRBV6-3, the J call TRBJ2-1; a possible D gene is TRBD2 (5 bases). This CDR3 has 17 residues. The germline V and J ends were trimmed by 2 bases and 8 bases, with 22 bases remaining between them. CDR1 is MNHEY and CDR2 is SVGEGT in the germline V gene.

The table lists this clonotype with a few counts. This sequence joins TRBV5-6 and TRBJ2-2, with D possibly being TRBD1 (5 bases). Germline values: CDR1 SGHDT, CDR2 YYEEEE. The ends were cut back, 4 bases at V and 7 bases at J, with 14 bases in the middle. The CDR3 runs 14 residues. The CDR3 DNA is TGTGCCAGCAGCCCACTTCAGGGAAGCGGGGAGCTGTTTTTT. Protein product: CASSPLQGSGELFF.